Listed below are T cell receptor beta chains from one sample, sequenced in a study of CD8+CD57+ T cells in acquired aplastic anemia. TCRdb analysed the reads with MiXCR anew, one entry per CDR3 protein. The profile covers about 190,000 distinct CDR3 sequences, with 40% to 50% appearing a single time and approximately 9.4% taken by the ten largest. Sequenced input: sorted CD4+, CD8+, or CD8+CD57+ T cells (not recorded which) from PBMCs. The receptors come from a human donor with aplastic anemia. Both conserved end residues are part of each CDR3. D genes are given only for firm matches. Part of the rows lack a size; the others show once, few, many or a class for expanded clones.

clone_size: many
d_call: -
j_call: TRBJ2-2
v_call: TRBV9
cdr3_aa: CASSVAGITGELFF
cdr3_nt: TGTGCCAGCAGCGTAGCAGGGATCACCGGGGAGCTGTTTTTT

clone_size: -
d_call: TRBD1
j_call: TRBJ1-5
v_call: TRBV19
cdr3_aa: CATQPGQGNQPQHF
cdr3_nt: TGTGCCACTCAACCAGGACAGGGCAATCAGCCCCAGCATTTT

clone_size: -
d_call: -
j_call: TRBJ1-4
v_call: TRBV10-2
cdr3_aa: CASKKETLLDNEKLFF
cdr3_nt: TGCGCCAGCAAGAAAGAAACCCTACTTGATAATGAAAAACTGTTTTTT

clone_size: many
d_call: TRBD2
j_call: TRBJ2-1
v_call: TRBV7-3
cdr3_aa: CASSRRAGGGVNEQFF
cdr3_nt: TGTGCCAGCAGCCGGCGGGCGGGAGGTGGTGTGAATGAGCAGTTCTTC

clone_size: -
d_call: -
j_call: TRBJ2-7
v_call: TRBV15
cdr3_aa: CATSLSDTYEQYF
cdr3_nt: TGTGCCACCAGCTTGTCGGACACCTACGAGCAGTACTTC

clone_size: many
d_call: -
j_call: TRBJ1-2
v_call: TRBV7-2
cdr3_aa: CASSPAPNYGYTF
cdr3_nt: TGTGCCAGCAGCCCAGCCCCTAACTATGGCTACACCTTC

clone_size: few
d_call: TRBD1
j_call: TRBJ1-6
v_call: TRBV29-1
cdr3_aa: CSARLGTANSPLHF
cdr3_nt: TGCAGCGCGCGCCTCGGGACAGCTAATTCACCCCTCCACTTT

clone_size: few
d_call: -
j_call: TRBJ2-3
v_call: TRBV2
cdr3_aa: CASSERDPSTDTQYF
cdr3_nt: TGTGCCAGCAGTGAGAGGGACCCTAGCACAGATACGCAGTATTTT

clone_size: few
d_call: -
j_call: TRBJ1-5
v_call: TRBV6-5
cdr3_aa: CASSYSRGHQPQHF
cdr3_nt: TGTGCCAGCAGTTACTCTCGCGGGCATCAGCCCCAGCATTTT

clone_size: -
d_call: TRBD1
j_call: TRBJ2-3
v_call: TRBV6-2/TRBV6-3
cdr3_aa: CAGAGGSTDTQYF
cdr3_nt: TGTGCCGGAGCAGGGGGCTCGACAGATACGCAGTATTTT

clone_size: -
d_call: TRBD2
j_call: TRBJ2-1
v_call: TRBV5-5
cdr3_aa: CASRRGLAGAGHEQFF
cdr3_nt: TGTGCCAGCAGACGTGGACTAGCGGGAGCGGGGCATGAGCAGTTCTTC

clone_size: -
d_call: -
j_call: TRBJ2-7
v_call: TRBV15
cdr3_aa: CATSRPLGAREQYF
cdr3_nt: TGTGCCACCAGCAGACCTTTAGGAGCGCGGGAGCAGTACTTC

clone_size: few
d_call: TRBD1
j_call: TRBJ2-7
v_call: TRBV10-2
cdr3_aa: CASSPGQTTEQYF
cdr3_nt: TGCGCCAGCAGTCCGGGACAGACAACTGAGCAGTACTTC

clone_size: -
d_call: -
j_call: TRBJ2-1
v_call: TRBV6-2/TRBV6-3
cdr3_aa: CASSYRDGSTGRTF
cdr3_nt: TGTGCCAGCAGTTACCGGGACGGCTCAACCGGCCGAACCTTC

clone_size: many
d_call: -
j_call: TRBJ2-2
v_call: TRBV9
cdr3_aa: CASSVAGSGWTGELFF
cdr3_nt: TGTGCCAGCAGCGTAGCGGGCAGCGGATGGACCGGGGAGCTGTTTTTT

clone_size: -
d_call: -
j_call: TRBJ2-7
v_call: TRBV5-4
cdr3_aa: CASSVEGGQIYEQYF
cdr3_nt: TGTGCCAGCAGCGTAGAGGGGGGACAGATCTACGAGCAGTACTTC

clone_size: -
d_call: TRBD1
j_call: TRBJ1-1
v_call: TRBV30
cdr3_aa: CAWGLTGGTEAFF
cdr3_nt: TGTGCCTGGGGGCTCACAGGGGGCACTGAAGCTTTCTTT

clone_size: many
d_call: TRBD1
j_call: TRBJ1-2
v_call: TRBV7-2
cdr3_aa: CASSLAAGGRGYTF
cdr3_nt: TGTGCCAGCAGCTTAGCGGCAGGGGGCAGAGGCTACACCTTC

clone_size: many
d_call: -
j_call: TRBJ2-7
v_call: TRBV7-3
cdr3_aa: CASSYAGPSYEQYF
cdr3_nt: TGTGCCAGCAGTTACGCGGGGCCCTCCTACGAGCAGTACTTC

clone_size: -
d_call: -
j_call: TRBJ1-1
v_call: TRBV11-2
cdr3_aa: CASSHTHSYSEPEAFF
cdr3_nt: TGTGCCAGCAGCCACACACATAGTTACAGCGAACCTGAAGCTTTCTTT

clone_size: few
d_call: TRBD1
j_call: TRBJ2-1
v_call: TRBV2
cdr3_aa: CASSTLGTDYNEQFF
cdr3_nt: TGTGCCAGCAGTACGCTAGGGACAGACTACAATGAGCAGTTCTTC

clone_size: -
d_call: -
j_call: TRBJ1-1
v_call: TRBV29-1
cdr3_aa: CSVGLWDGPNTEAFF
cdr3_nt: TGCAGCGTTGGGCTGTGGGACGGACCAAACACTGAAGCTTTCTTT

clone_size: many
d_call: -
j_call: TRBJ2-7
v_call: TRBV12-3/TRBV12-4
cdr3_aa: CASRSGGRGGQYF
cdr3_nt: TGTGCCAGCAGATCCGGGGGGCGCGGGGGGCAGTACTTC

clone_size: few
d_call: -
j_call: TRBJ1-1
v_call: TRBV5-1
cdr3_aa: CASSRDENTEAFF
cdr3_nt: TGCGCCAGCAGCCGGGACGAGAACACTGAAGCTTTCTTT

clone_size: -
d_call: -
j_call: TRBJ2-7
v_call: TRBV6-5
cdr3_aa: CASSYGYRAYEQYF
cdr3_nt: TGTGCCAGCAGTTACGGGTACAGAGCCTACGAGCAGTACTTC

clone_size: -
d_call: -
j_call: TRBJ2-1
v_call: TRBV15
cdr3_aa: CATSRDQAYPNEQFF
cdr3_nt: TGTGCCACCAGCAGAGATCAGGCTTACCCCAATGAGCAGTTCTTC

clone_size: many
d_call: TRBD1
j_call: TRBJ1-2
v_call: TRBV12-3/TRBV12-4
cdr3_aa: CASSLTDRVYGYTF
cdr3_nt: TGTGCCAGCAGTCTCACCGACAGGGTCTATGGCTACACCTTC

clone_size: few
d_call: -
j_call: TRBJ2-7
v_call: TRBV7-9
cdr3_aa: CASSLFDEQYF
cdr3_nt: TGTGCCAGCAGCTTATTTGACGAGCAGTACTTC

clone_size: -
d_call: -
j_call: TRBJ2-7
v_call: TRBV30
cdr3_aa: CAWSRDIPYEQYF
cdr3_nt: TGTGCCTGGAGTCGGGACATTCCCTACGAGCAGTACTTC

clone_size: -
d_call: TRBD2
j_call: TRBJ2-2
v_call: TRBV7-7
cdr3_aa: CASSAGPGLAAGELFF
cdr3_nt: TGTGCCAGCAGCGCCGGACCGGGACTAGCGGCCGGGGAGCTGTTTTTT

clone_size: -
d_call: -
j_call: TRBJ1-2
v_call: TRBV29-1
cdr3_aa: CSVEDRATQYGYTF
cdr3_nt: TGCAGCGTTGAAGACAGAGCCACCCAATATGGCTACACCTTC

clone_size: -
d_call: -
j_call: TRBJ2-7
v_call: TRBV2
cdr3_aa: CASYPGTPQYEQYF
cdr3_nt: TGTGCCAGCTATCCCGGGACTCCCCAATACGAGCAGTACTTC

clone_size: -
d_call: TRBD2
j_call: TRBJ2-5
v_call: TRBV24-1
cdr3_aa: CATSDFGRGGRTQTQYF
cdr3_nt: TGTGCCACCAGTGATTTCGGGCGGGGGGGCCGCACGCAAACCCAGTACTTC

clone_size: -
d_call: -
j_call: TRBJ1-5
v_call: TRBV7-9
cdr3_aa: CASSSSYNQPQHF
cdr3_nt: TGTGCCAGCAGCTCCTCTTACAATCAGCCCCAGCATTTT

clone_size: few
d_call: TRBD1
j_call: TRBJ1-1
v_call: TRBV10-2
cdr3_aa: CASSVNGQAFAEAFF
cdr3_nt: TGCGCCAGCAGTGTCAACGGACAGGCGTTCGCTGAAGCTTTCTTT

clone_size: many
d_call: TRBD1
j_call: TRBJ1-2
v_call: TRBV6-5
cdr3_aa: CASSYDRGYGYTF
cdr3_nt: TGTGCCAGCAGTTACGACAGGGGATATGGCTACACCTTC

clone_size: many
d_call: TRBD1
j_call: TRBJ1-6
v_call: TRBV19
cdr3_aa: CASSSIQGSSYNSPLHF
cdr3_nt: TGTGCCAGTAGTTCGATACAGGGGAGCTCCTATAATTCACCCCTCCACTTT

clone_size: many
d_call: -
j_call: TRBJ2-2
v_call: TRBV7-8
cdr3_aa: CASSSWRGGRNTGELFF
cdr3_nt: TGTGCCAGCAGCTCCTGGAGGGGCGGGCGAAACACCGGGGAGCTGTTTTTT

clone_size: few
d_call: -
j_call: TRBJ2-3
v_call: TRBV2
cdr3_aa: CASSRAGQSTDTQYF
cdr3_nt: TGTGCCAGCAGTCGAGCCGGGCAGAGCACAGATACGCAGTATTTT

clone_size: -
d_call: -
j_call: TRBJ1-2
v_call: TRBV7-9
cdr3_aa: CASSPGQFGYTF
cdr3_nt: TGTGCCAGCAGCCCCGGACAGTTTGGCTACACCTTC

clone_size: many
d_call: TRBD2
j_call: TRBJ2-7
v_call: TRBV7-9
cdr3_aa: CASSLPPGLAGGPYEQYF
cdr3_nt: TGTGCCAGCAGCCTGCCTCCGGGACTAGCGGGAGGGCCCTACGAGCAGTACTTC

clone_size: many
d_call: -
j_call: TRBJ2-7
v_call: TRBV19
cdr3_aa: CASTPSPLSYEQYF
cdr3_nt: TGTGCCAGTACCCCGTCCCCTCTCTCCTACGAGCAGTACTTC

clone_size: -
d_call: -
j_call: TRBJ2-7
v_call: TRBV6-6
cdr3_aa: CASSYSIEQHF
cdr3_nt: TGTGCCAGCAGTTACAGTATCGAGCAGCACTTC

clone_size: -
d_call: TRBD1
j_call: TRBJ2-7
v_call: TRBV4-2
cdr3_aa: CASSQSGGQGGHEQYF
cdr3_nt: TGTGCCAGCAGCCAAAGTGGGGGACAGGGGGGCCACGAGCAGTACTTC

clone_size: -
d_call: -
j_call: TRBJ1-1
v_call: TRBV10-3
cdr3_aa: CAISVRAGTEAFF
cdr3_nt: TGTGCCATCAGTGTCAGGGCAGGTACTGAAGCTTTCTTT

clone_size: -
d_call: TRBD2
j_call: TRBJ2-1
v_call: TRBV24-1
cdr3_aa: CATRGLAGGFNEQFF
cdr3_nt: TGTGCCACCAGGGGACTAGCGGGAGGGTTCAATGAGCAGTTCTTC

clone_size: -
d_call: -
j_call: TRBJ1-1
v_call: TRBV10-2
cdr3_aa: CASSVSQDVTEAFF
cdr3_nt: TGCGCCAGCAGTGTTAGTCAGGATGTCACTGAAGCTTTCTTT

clone_size: -
d_call: -
j_call: TRBJ1-2
v_call: TRBV10-1
cdr3_aa: CASTRPVPTCNYGYTF
cdr3_nt: TGCGCCAGCACTCGGCCAGTTCCAACTTGTAACTATGGCTACACCTTC

clone_size: many
d_call: TRBD2
j_call: TRBJ2-7
v_call: TRBV5-1
cdr3_aa: CASSQTSGSYEQYF
cdr3_nt: TGCGCCAGCAGCCAGACTAGCGGGAGCTACGAGCAGTACTTC

clone_size: -
d_call: -
j_call: TRBJ2-5
v_call: TRBV10-3
cdr3_aa: CAISEVVSETQYF
cdr3_nt: TGTGCCATCAGTGAGGTAGTAAGTGAGACCCAGTACTTC

clone_size: many
d_call: TRBD1
j_call: TRBJ2-7
v_call: TRBV7-2
cdr3_aa: CASSSRQGAYEQYF
cdr3_nt: TGTGCCAGCAGCTCCCGACAGGGGGCCTACGAGCAGTACTTC